A selection of T cell receptor beta chains follows, all from one sample in a study of tumor-infiltrating lymphocytes in primary liver carcinoma. TCRdb reprocessed the multiplex PCR reads with MiXCR, giving one entry per CDR3 protein. The profile shows 250,000 to 400,000 distinct CDR3 sequences, 55% to 65% of them singletons. Sequencing was done on a sample of peripheral blood. The source is a middle-aged man with primary liver carcinoma and hepatitis B virus infection. Each CDR3 is given with its conserved first and last residue. Fields, in order: V gene, CDR3 length, J gene, D gene, CDR3 protein. D genes are given only for firm matches.

>TRBV7-8|15|TRBJ2-7|NA
CASSLTVSGAYEQYF
>TRBV5-8|17|TRBJ2-7|TRBD2
CASSLVASGRSAYEQYF
>TRBV14|15|TRBJ2-7|NA
CASSQENVVSYEQYF
>TRBV28|21|TRBJ2-5|TRBD2
CASSLWGGGRAFSPMTETQYF
>TRBV6-2/TRBV6-3|15|TRBJ1-5|NA
CASSQVDRRNQPQHF
>TRBV7-9|16|TRBJ2-6|NA
CASSPPGRIGANVLSF
>TRBV5-6|14|TRBJ1-1|NA
CASSFLGKGTEAFF
>TRBV4-1|14|TRBJ2-7|TRBD2
CASSQSSGSYEQYF
>TRBV10-3|16|TRBJ2-2|NA
CAIMLSDGGYTGELFF
>TRBV30|15|TRBJ2-7|TRBD2
CAWSPPEGGTYEQYF
>TRBV25-1|13|TRBJ2-3|TRBD1
CASSVRGLDTQYF